This T cell receptor (beta chain) was identified in a study of OX40 agonist ivuxolimab in advanced cancers. Turning to the study itself: One hepatocellular carcinoma and two cutaneous melanoma patients partially responded. General study points: Dose levels from 0.1 to 3.0 mg/kg saw CD4+ and CD8+ blood T cells expand clonally by week 6. Averaging showed that CD8+ T cells had more expanded clones than CD4+ did.

The timepoints at which blood was sampled were baseline, cycle 4 day 1, and cycle 7 day 1. With 0 bases removed from V and 0 bases from J, the gap between germline ends came to 4 bases. Per the germline V gene, CDR1 is SGDLS and CDR2 is YYNGEE. This CDR3 contains 15 residues. Method: immunoSEQ multiplex PCR; TCRdb's copy keeps in-frame clones and lacks some. The sample contains around 62,000 clones, about 89% of which appear only once. With respect to this clone: What it binds is not known.

The source was CD4+ or CD8+ T cells sorted from blood, collected in a trial of the OX40 agonist ivuxolimab. This chain uses TRBV9 with TRBJ2-6; no clear D gene. The receptor was isolated from an adult with an advanced solid tumor such as melanoma, head and neck, liver or kidney cancer. The CDR3 coding sequence is TGTGCCAGCAGCGTAGCGGGCTCTGGGGCCAACGTCCTGACTTTC. Amino acids: CASSVAGSGANVLTF.